This T cell receptor (beta chain) was recovered during a study of control samples from healthy donors and cancer patients. Profiled with immunoSEQ multiplex PCR; TCRdb holds only in-frame clones, not every one. Of 60,000 to 70,000 clones detected, roughly 85% appear once; the ten largest clones hold roughly 6%. Looked up from germline, CDR1 is LNHDA and CDR2 is SQIVND (reference sequence). The V and J ends lost 6 bases and 7 bases, in that order; junction bases with no gene match: 13. This CDR3 spans 16 amino acids. The clonotype originates from a man aged 40-49 years in good health. Sequenced material: blood. The chain links TRBV19 to TRBJ1-5, with 9 bases identical to TRBD1. The CDR3 sequence is CASSPGRTGVLQPQHF. The CDR3 DNA is TGTGCCAGTAGCCCGGGCCGGACAGGGGTGTTACAGCCCCAGCATTTT. The full variable domain, with the rest looked up from reference TRBV19 and TRBJ1-5, is DGGITQSPKYLFRKEGQNVTLSCEQNLNHDAMYWYRQDPGQGLRLIYYSQIVNDFQKGDIAEGYSVSREKKESFPLTVTSAQKNPTAFYLCASSPGRTGVLQPQHFGDGTRLSIL.